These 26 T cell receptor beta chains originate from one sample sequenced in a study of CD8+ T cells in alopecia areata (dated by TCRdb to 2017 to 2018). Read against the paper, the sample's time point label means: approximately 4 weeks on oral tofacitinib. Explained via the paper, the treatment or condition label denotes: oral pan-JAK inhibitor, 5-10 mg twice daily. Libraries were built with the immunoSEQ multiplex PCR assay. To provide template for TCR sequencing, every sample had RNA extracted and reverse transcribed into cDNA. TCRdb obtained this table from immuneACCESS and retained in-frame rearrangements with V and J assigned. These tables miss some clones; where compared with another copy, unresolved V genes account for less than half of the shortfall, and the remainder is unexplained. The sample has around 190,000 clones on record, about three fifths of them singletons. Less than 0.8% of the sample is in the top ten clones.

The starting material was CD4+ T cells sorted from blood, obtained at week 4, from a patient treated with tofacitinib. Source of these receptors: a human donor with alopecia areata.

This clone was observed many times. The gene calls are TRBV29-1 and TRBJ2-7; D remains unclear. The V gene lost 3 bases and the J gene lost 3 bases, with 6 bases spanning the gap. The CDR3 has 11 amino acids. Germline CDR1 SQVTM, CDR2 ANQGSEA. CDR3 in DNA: TGCAGCGTTGATTATAACTACGAGCAGTACTTC. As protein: CSVDYNYEQYF.

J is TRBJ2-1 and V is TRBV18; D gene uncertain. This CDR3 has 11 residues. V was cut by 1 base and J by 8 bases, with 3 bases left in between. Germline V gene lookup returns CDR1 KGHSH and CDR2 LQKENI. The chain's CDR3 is CASSPLDEQFF. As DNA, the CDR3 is TGTGCCAGCTCACCACTGGATGAGCAGTTCTTC. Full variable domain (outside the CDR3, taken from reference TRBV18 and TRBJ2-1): NAGVMQNPRHLVRRRGQEARLRCSPMKGHSHVYWYRQLPEEGLKFMVYLQKENIIDESGMPKERFSAEFPKEGPSILRIQQVVRGDSAAYFCASSPLDEQFFGPGTRLTVL.

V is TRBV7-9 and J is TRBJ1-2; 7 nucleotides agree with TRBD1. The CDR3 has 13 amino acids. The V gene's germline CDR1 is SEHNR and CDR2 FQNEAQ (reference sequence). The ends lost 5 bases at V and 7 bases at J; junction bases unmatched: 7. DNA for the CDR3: TGTGCCAGCAGCAGACAGGGCTCACGTGGCTACACCTTC. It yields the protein CASSRQGSRGYTF.

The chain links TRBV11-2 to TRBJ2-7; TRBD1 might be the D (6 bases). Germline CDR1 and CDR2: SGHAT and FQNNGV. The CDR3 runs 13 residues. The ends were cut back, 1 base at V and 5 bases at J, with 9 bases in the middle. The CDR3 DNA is TGTGCCAGCAGCTTAGCCAGGGGAAACGAGCAGTACTTC. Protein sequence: CASSLARGNEQYF.

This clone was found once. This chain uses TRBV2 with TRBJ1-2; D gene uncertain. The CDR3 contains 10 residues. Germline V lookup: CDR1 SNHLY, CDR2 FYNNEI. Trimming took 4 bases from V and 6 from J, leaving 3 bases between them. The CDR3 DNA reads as TGTGCCAGCAGTGCCGATGGCTACACCTTC. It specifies CASSADGYTF.

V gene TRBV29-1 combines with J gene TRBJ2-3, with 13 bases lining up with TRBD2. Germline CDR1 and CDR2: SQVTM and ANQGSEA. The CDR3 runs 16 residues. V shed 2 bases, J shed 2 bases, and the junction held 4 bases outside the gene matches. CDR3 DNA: TGCAGCGTTGAAACTAGCGGGAGGGGTTCCACAGATACGCAGTATTTT. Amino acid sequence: CSVETSGRGSTDTQYF.

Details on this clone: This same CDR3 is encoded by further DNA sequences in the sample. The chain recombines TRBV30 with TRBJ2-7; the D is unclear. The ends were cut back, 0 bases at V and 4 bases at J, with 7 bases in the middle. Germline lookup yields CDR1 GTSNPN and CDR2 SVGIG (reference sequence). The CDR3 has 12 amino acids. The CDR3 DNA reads TGTGCCTGGAGTGTACCCCCTTACGAGCAGTACTTC. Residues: CAWSVPPYEQYF.

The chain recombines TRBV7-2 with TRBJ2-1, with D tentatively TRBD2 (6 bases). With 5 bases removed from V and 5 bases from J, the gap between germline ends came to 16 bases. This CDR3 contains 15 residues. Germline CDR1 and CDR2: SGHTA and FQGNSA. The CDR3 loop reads CASSLSGAGNNEQFF. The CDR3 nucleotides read TGTGCCAGCAGCCTTAGCGGAGCCGGTAACAATGAGCAGTTCTTC.

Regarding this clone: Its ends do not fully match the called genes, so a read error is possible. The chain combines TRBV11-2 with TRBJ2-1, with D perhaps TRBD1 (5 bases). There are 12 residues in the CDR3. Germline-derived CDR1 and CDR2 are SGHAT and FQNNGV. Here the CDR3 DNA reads TGTGCCAGCAGCCTAGACAGCGTCGAGCAGTTCTTC. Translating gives CASSLDSVEQFF. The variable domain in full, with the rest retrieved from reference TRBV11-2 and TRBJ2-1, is EAGVAQSPRYKIIEKRQSVAFWCNPISGHATLYWYQQILGQGPKLLIQFQNNGVVDDSQLPKDRFSAERLKGVDSTLKIQPAKLEDSAVYLCASSLDSVEQFFGPGTRLTVL.

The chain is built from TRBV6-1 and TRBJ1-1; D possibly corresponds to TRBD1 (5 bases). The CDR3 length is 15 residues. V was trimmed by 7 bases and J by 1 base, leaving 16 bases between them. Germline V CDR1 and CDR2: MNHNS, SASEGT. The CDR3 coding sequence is TGTGCCAGCAACTTTAAGGACACCGAGAACACTGAAGCTTTCTTT. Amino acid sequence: CASNFKDTENTEAFF.

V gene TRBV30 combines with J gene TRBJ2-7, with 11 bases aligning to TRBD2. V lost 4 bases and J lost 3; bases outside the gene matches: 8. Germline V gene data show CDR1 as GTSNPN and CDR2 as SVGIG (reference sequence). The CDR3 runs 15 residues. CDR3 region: CAWIDTSGRFYEQYF. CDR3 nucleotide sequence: TGTGCCTGGATCGATACTAGCGGGAGATTCTACGAGCAGTACTTC.

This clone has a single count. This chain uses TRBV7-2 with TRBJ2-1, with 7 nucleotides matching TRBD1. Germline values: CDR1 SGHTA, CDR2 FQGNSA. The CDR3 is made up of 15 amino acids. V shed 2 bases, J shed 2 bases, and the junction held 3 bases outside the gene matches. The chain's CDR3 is CASSLTQGAYNEQFF. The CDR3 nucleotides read TGTGCCAGCAGCTTAACCCAGGGGGCCTACAATGAGCAGTTCTTC.

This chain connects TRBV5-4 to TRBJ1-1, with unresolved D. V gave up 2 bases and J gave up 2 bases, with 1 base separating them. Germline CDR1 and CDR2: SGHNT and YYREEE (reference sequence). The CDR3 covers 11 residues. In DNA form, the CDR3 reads TGTGCCAGCAGCTTAAACACTGAAGCTTTCTTT. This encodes CASSLNTEAFF.

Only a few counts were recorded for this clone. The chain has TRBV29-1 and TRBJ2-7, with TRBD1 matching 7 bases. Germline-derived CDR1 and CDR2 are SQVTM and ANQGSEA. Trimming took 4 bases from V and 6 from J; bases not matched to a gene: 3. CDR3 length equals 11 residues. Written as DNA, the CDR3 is TGCAGCGTTGGGGACAGCCTCGAGCAGTACTTC. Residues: CSVGDSLEQYF.

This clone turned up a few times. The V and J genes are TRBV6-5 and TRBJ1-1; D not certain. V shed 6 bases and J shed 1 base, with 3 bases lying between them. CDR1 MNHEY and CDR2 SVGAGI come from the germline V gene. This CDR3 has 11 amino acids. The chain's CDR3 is CASRANTEAFF. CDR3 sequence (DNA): TGTGCCAGCAGGGCGAACACTGAAGCTTTCTTT.

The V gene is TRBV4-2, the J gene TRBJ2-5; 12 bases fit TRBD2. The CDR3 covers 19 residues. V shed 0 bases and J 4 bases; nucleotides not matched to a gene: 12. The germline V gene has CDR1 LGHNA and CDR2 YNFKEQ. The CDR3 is CASSQDKGLAGGPLETQYF. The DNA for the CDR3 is TGTGCCAGCAGCCAAGATAAAGGGCTAGCGGGAGGGCCCTTAGAGACCCAGTACTTC.

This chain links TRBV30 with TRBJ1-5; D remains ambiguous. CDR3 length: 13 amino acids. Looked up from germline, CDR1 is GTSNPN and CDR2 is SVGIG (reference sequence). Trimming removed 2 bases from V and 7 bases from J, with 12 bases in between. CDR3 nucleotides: TGTGCCTGGAGTACCCGGGGTGACCAGCCCCAGCATTTT. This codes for CAWSTRGDQPQHF.

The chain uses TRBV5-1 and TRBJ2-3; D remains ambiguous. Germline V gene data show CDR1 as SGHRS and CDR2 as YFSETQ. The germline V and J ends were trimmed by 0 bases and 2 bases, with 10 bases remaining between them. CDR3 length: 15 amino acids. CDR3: CASSLEASFTDTQYF. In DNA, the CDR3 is TGCGCCAGCAGCTTGGAGGCTAGTTTCACAGATACGCAGTATTTT.

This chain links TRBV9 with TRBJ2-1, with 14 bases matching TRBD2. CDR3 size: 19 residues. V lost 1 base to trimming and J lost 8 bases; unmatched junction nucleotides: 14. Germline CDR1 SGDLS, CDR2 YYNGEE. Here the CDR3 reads CASSVTGLAGGLVSDEQFF. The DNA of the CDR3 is TGTGCCAGCAGCGTAACCGGACTAGCGGGAGGACTAGTGTCGGATGAGCAGTTCTTC.

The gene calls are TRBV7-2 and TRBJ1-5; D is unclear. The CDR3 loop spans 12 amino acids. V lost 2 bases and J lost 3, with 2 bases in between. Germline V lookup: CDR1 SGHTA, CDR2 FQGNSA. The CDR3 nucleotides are TGTGCCAGCAGCTTACCCAATCAGCCCCAGCATTTT. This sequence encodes CASSLPNQPQHF.

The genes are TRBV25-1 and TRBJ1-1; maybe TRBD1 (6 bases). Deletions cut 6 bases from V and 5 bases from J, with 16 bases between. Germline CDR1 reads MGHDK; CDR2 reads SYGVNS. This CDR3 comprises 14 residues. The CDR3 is CASSLQQGWTEAFF. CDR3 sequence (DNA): TGTGCCAGCAGCCTCCAACAGGGCTGGACTGAAGCTTTCTTT.

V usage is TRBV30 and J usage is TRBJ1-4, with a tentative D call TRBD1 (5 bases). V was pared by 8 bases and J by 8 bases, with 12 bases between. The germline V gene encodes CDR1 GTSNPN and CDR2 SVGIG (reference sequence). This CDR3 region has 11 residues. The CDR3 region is CAGWTTEKLFF. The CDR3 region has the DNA TGTGCCGGATGGACAACCGAAAAACTGTTTTTT.

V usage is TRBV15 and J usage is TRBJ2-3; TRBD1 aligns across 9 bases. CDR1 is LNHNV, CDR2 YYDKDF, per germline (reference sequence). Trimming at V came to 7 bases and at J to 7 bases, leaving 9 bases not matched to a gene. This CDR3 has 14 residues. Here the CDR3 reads CATNADRGFYTQYF. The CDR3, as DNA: TGTGCCACCAACGCGGACAGGGGTTTCTATACGCAGTATTTT. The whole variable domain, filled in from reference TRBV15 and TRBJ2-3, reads DAMVIQNPRYQVTQFGKPVTLSCSQTLNHNVMYWYQQKSSQAPKLLFHYYDKDFNNEADTPDNFQSRRPNTSFCFLDIRSPGLGDTAMYLCATNADRGFYTQYFGPGTRLTVL.

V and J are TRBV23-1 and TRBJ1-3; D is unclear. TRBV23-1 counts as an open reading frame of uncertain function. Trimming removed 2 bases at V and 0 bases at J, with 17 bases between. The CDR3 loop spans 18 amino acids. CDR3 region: CASSQRSAEGNSGNTIYF. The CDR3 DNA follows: TGCGCCAGCAGTCAAAGAAGTGCGGAGGGCAACTCTGGAAACACCATATATTTT.

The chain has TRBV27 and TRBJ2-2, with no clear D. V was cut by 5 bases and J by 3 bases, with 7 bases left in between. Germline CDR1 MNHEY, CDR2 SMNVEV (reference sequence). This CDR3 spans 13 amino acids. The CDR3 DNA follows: TGTGCCAGCAGTCTGACATACACCGGGGAGCTGTTTTTT. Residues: CASSLTYTGELFF.

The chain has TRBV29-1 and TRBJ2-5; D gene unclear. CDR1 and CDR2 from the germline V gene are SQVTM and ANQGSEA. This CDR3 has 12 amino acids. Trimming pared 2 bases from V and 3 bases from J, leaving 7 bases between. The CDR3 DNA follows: TGCAGCGTTGAATGGTCCGAAGAGACCCAGTACTTC. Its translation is CSVEWSEETQYF.